A single count supports the clone carrying this TCR beta chain. Generated by immunoSEQ multiplex PCR, the TCRdb table keeps only in-frame clones and is missing some. Of over 20,000 clones in the sample, 65% to 80% are singletons; the top ten hold roughly 25%. There are 14 residues in the CDR3. V gave up 3 bases and J gave up 3 bases, with 11 bases separating them. CDR1 is SGHAT, CDR2 FQNNGV, per germline. All patients relapsed after autologous stem cell transplantation, and brentuximab vedotin exposure varied. This sample stems from a study of PD-1 blockade in classical Hodgkin lymphoma. The sequencing here drew on peripheral blood mononuclear cells (PBMCs), taken before the second cycle of nivolumab. This chain links TRBV11-2 with TRBJ1-2, with a possible D match to TRBD1 (5 bases). This clonotype was obtained from a human donor with classical Hodgkin lymphoma. The CDR3 loop is CASSLGGTDYGYTF. As DNA, the CDR3 is TGTGCCAGCAGCTTGGGAGGGACGGACTATGGCTACACCTTC.